A selection of T cell receptor beta chains follows, all from one sample in a study of T cell repertoires in cytomegalovirus infection. A single record per CDR3 protein comes from TCRdb applying MiXCR to the reads. The sample shows about 830,000 distinct CDR3 sequences, less than 35% of them seen only once. The antigens of these receptors remain unknown. Sample: cultured CD8+ T cells from PBMCs, taken from culture after CMV antigen stimulation. Receptors originate from a human donor in good health (CMV status not recorded). Some clones in this sample may be carry-over from other donors' samples. CDR3s include the opening cysteine and the closing phenylalanine or tryptophan. A D gene is named only where the DNA matches it firmly. Clone size is shown for a subset of rows, as once, few, many or a class of expanded clone.

j_call | d_call | v_call | clone_size | cdr3_aa | cdr3_nt
TRBJ2-5 | NA | TRBV27 | NA | CASSAPGPLRGETQYF | TGTGCCAGCTCCGCCCCGGGACCCCTAAGGGGAGAGACCCAGTACTTC
TRBJ1-1 | NA | TRBV19 | few | CASTQTVRNTEAFF | TGTGCCAGTACTCAGACAGTCCGGAACACTGAAGCTTTCTTT
TRBJ1-2 | NA | TRBV15 | NA | CATSSLPNPNYGYTF | TGTGCCACCAGCTCCCTCCCGAACCCTAACTATGGCTACACCTTC
TRBJ1-1 | TRBD1 | TRBV4-1 | few | CASSHTTGGTTEAFF | TGCGCCAGCAGCCACACGACAGGGGGCACGACTGAAGCTTTCTTT
TRBJ1-1 | NA | TRBV7-9 | few | CASSSNMNTEAFF | TGTGCCAGCAGCTCTAACATGAACACTGAAGCTTTCTTT
TRBJ2-1 | NA | TRBV7-6 | few | CASSLEVGIRNEQFF | TGTGCCAGCAGCTTAGAGGTGGGGATAAGGAATGAGCAGTTCTTC
TRBJ2-5 | TRBD2 | TRBV6-1 | NA | CASSYPPKRGLEETQYF | TGTGCCAGCAGTTACCCACCCAAGCGGGGGCTAGAGGAGACCCAGTACTTC
TRBJ2-2 | TRBD1 | TRBV27 | NA | CASQGAPAGELFF | TGTGCCTCCCAGGGGGCGCCGGCCGGGGAGCTGTTTTTT
TRBJ1-1 | NA | TRBV27 | few | CASNRVRGTETEAFF | TGTGCCAGCAACCGGGTAAGGGGTACGGAGACTGAAGCTTTCTTT
TRBJ1-1 | NA | TRBV7-6 | few | CASKAPTGNTEAFF | TGTGCCAGCAAAGCCCCCACGGGGAACACTGAAGCTTTCTTT
TRBJ2-7 | NA | TRBV29-1 | NA | CSVEMEGNYEQYF | TGCAGCGTTGAAATGGAGGGAAATTACGAGCAGTACTTC
TRBJ1-2 | NA | TRBV24-1 | NA | CATSDSGPWGGYTF | TGTGCCACCAGTGACTCAGGACCCTGGGGTGGCTACACCTTC
TRBJ2-7 | NA | TRBV7-9 | NA | CASSLALRNEQYF | TGTGCCAGCAGCTTAGCACTAAGGAACGAGCAGTACTTC
TRBJ1-4 | NA | TRBV6-1 | few | CASSESDFGGTNEKLFF | TGTGCCAGCAGTGAATCCGATTTCGGGGGCACTAATGAAAAACTGTTTTTT
TRBJ2-5 | TRBD2 | TRBV7-2 | NA | CASSLDSGGAWGETQYF | TGTGCCAGCAGCTTAGATAGCGGGGGGGCCTGGGGAGAGACCCAGTACTTC
TRBJ2-3 | TRBD2 | TRBV12-3/TRBV12-4 | many | CASAGVSTDTQYF | TGTGCAAGCGCGGGAGTGAGCACAGATACGCAGTATTTT
TRBJ2-3 | NA | TRBV10-2 | few | CASKERRTDTQYF | TGCGCCAGCAAAGAGCGGCGCACAGATACGCAGTATTTT
TRBJ2-1 | TRBD1 | TRBV7-9 | NA | CASSLSTGGSYNEQFF | TGTGCCAGCAGCTTGTCGACAGGGGGATCCTACAATGAGCAGTTCTTC
TRBJ2-2 | NA | TRBV29-1 | NA | CSGRNTGELFF | TGCAGCGGACGGAACACCGGGGAGCTGTTTTTT
TRBJ1-4 | TRBD1 | TRBV28 | few | CASSLRDRIEKLFF | TGTGCCAGCAGTTTACGGGACAGAATAGAAAAACTGTTTTTT
TRBJ1-1 | NA | TRBV19 | NA | CASARVRNTEAFF | TGTGCCAGTGCTAGGGTACGGAACACTGAAGCTTTCTTT
TRBJ2-1 | NA | TRBV7-9 | few | CASRYQGDEQFF | TGTGCCAGCAGATACCAGGGAGATGAGCAGTTCTTC
TRBJ1-2 | TRBD1 | TRBV7-9 | NA | CASTLGQATYTF | TGTGCCAGCACCCTAGGACAGGCGACCTACACCTTC
TRBJ1-1 | NA | TRBV2 | many | CARPGPEAFF | TGTGCCAGGCCGGGACCTGAAGCTTTCTTT
TRBJ1-2 | NA | TRBV6-2/TRBV6-3 | NA | CATYRELNYGYTF | TGTGCCACCTACAGGGAACTAAACTATGGCTACACCTTC
TRBJ2-2 | NA | TRBV27 | NA | CASTLAGATGELFF | TGTGCCAGCACCCTTGCGGGGGCTACCGGGGAGCTGTTTTTT
TRBJ2-2 | NA | TRBV6-5 | few | CASSTFLRNTGELFF | TGTGCCAGCAGTACCTTCCTACGAAACACCGGGGAGCTGTTTTTT
TRBJ2-7 | NA | TRBV5-1 | NA | CASSWGQLDGDEQYF | TGCGCCAGCAGCTGGGGACAATTAGATGGGGACGAGCAGTACTTC
TRBJ2-3 | TRBD2 | TRBV27 | few | CASSRRTSGGDTQYF | TGTGCCAGCAGTCGGAGGACTAGCGGGGGAGATACGCAGTATTTT
TRBJ1-2 | NA | TRBV6-2/TRBV6-3 | NA | CASSTGSGAYGYTF | TGTGCCAGCAGCACCGGGAGTGGGGCCTATGGCTACACCTTC
TRBJ1-2 | NA | TRBV9 | few | CASGRGDNYGYTF | TGTGCCAGTGGACGGGGGGACAACTATGGCTACACCTTC
TRBJ2-7 | TRBD2 | TRBV12-3/TRBV12-4 | few | CASRITLAGSSYEQYF | TGTGCCAGCAGGATAACCCTAGCGGGGAGCTCCTACGAGCAGTACTTC
TRBJ1-2 | TRBD1 | TRBV12-3/TRBV12-4 | many | CASSLTGGYTF | TGTGCCAGCAGTTTGACAGGGGGCTACACCTTC
TRBJ1-2 | NA | TRBV27 | few | CASSLRLDRNYGYTF | TGTGCCAGCAGTTTGAGACTAGACAGAAACTATGGCTACACCTTC
TRBJ2-1 | NA | TRBV28 | NA | CASSSPHSYNEQFF | TGTGCCAGCAGTTCACCTCACTCCTACAATGAGCAGTTCTTC
TRBJ2-3 | NA | TRBV6-2/TRBV6-3 | few | CASSYPNLRTDTQYF | TGTGCCAGCAGTTACCCTAACCTCCGCACAGATACGCAGTATTTT
TRBJ1-5 | NA | TRBV19 | NA | CASSIVLRQPQHF | TGTGCCAGTAGTATAGTCTTGCGACAGCCCCAGCATTTT